The rows below give T cell receptor beta chains drawn from one sample of a study of CD8 T cells in Susac syndrome. TCRdb re-called the immunoSEQ multiplex PCR reads through MiXCR, storing one row per CDR3 protein. The sample carries around 160,000 distinct CDR3 sequences, roughly 95% recorded once. Sequenced material: CD4+ T cells from PBMCs. The source is a human donor with multiple sclerosis. Each CDR3 is given with its conserved first and last residue. A D gene is named only where the DNA matches it firmly. For some rows the clone size is stated as once, few or many, or as a class when expanded; others skip it.

v_call: TRBV6-2/TRBV6-3; j_call: TRBJ2-7; cdr3_length: 13; clone_size: -; d_call: TRBD2; cdr3_aa: CASGLAGAYEQYF; cdr3_nt: TGTGCCAGCGGGCTAGCGGGGGCCTACGAGCAGTACTTC
v_call: TRBV6-5; j_call: TRBJ2-2; cdr3_length: 14; clone_size: few; d_call: -; cdr3_aa: CASSSTGNTGELFF; cdr3_nt: TGTGCCAGCAGTTCCACAGGGAACACCGGGGAGCTGTTTTTT
v_call: TRBV7-9; j_call: TRBJ2-7; cdr3_length: 13; clone_size: -; d_call: -; cdr3_aa: CASSARAEYEQYF; cdr3_nt: TGTGCCAGCAGCGCCAGGGCGGAATACGAGCAGTACTTC
v_call: TRBV7-2; j_call: TRBJ2-7; cdr3_length: 16; clone_size: -; d_call: -; cdr3_aa: CASSLAMGGNSYEQYF; cdr3_nt: TGTGCCAGCAGCTTAGCGATGGGTGGGAACTCCTACGAGCAGTACTTC
v_call: TRBV18; j_call: TRBJ1-1; cdr3_length: 14; clone_size: -; d_call: -; cdr3_aa: CASSGGNRNTEAFF; cdr3_nt: TGTGCCAGCTCGGGGGGCAATCGGAACACTGAAGCTTTCTTT
v_call: TRBV7-8; j_call: TRBJ2-7; cdr3_length: 14; clone_size: -; d_call: -; cdr3_aa: CASTPGGHPYEQYF; cdr3_nt: TGTGCCAGCACCCCAGGCGGGCACCCCTACGAGCAGTACTTC
v_call: TRBV7-9; j_call: TRBJ2-4; cdr3_length: 15; clone_size: -; d_call: TRBD1; cdr3_aa: CASSLPGDRRQIQYF; cdr3_nt: TGTGCCAGCAGCTTACCCGGGGACAGGCGACAAATTCAGTACTTC
v_call: TRBV3-1; j_call: TRBJ1-5; cdr3_length: 13; clone_size: -; d_call: -; cdr3_aa: CASSQEVSQPQHF; cdr3_nt: TGTGCCAGCAGCCAAGAAGTAAGTCAGCCCCAGCATTTT
v_call: TRBV12-3/TRBV12-4; j_call: TRBJ1-3; cdr3_length: 14; clone_size: -; d_call: -; cdr3_aa: CASVSGSSGNTIYF; cdr3_nt: TGTGCCAGCGTATCAGGGAGCTCTGGAAACACCATATATTTT
v_call: TRBV7-9; j_call: TRBJ2-7; cdr3_length: 15; clone_size: once; d_call: TRBD2; cdr3_aa: CASSSQREGLYEQYF; cdr3_nt: TGTGCCAGCAGCTCACAGCGGGAGGGCCTCTACGAGCAGTACTTC
v_call: TRBV27; j_call: TRBJ2-3; cdr3_length: 14; clone_size: -; d_call: -; cdr3_aa: CASSLERATDTQYF; cdr3_nt: TGTGCCAGCAGTTTAGAGCGGGCCACAGATACGCAGTATTTT
v_call: TRBV6-6; j_call: TRBJ2-4; cdr3_length: 15; clone_size: -; d_call: -; cdr3_aa: CASSTGTLAKNIQYF; cdr3_nt: TGTGCCAGCAGTACGGGGACTCTAGCCAAAAACATTCAGTACTTC
v_call: TRBV30; j_call: TRBJ1-5; cdr3_length: 13; clone_size: -; d_call: -; cdr3_aa: CAWSVDNDQPQHF; cdr3_nt: TGTGCCTGGAGTGTAGACAATGATCAGCCCCAGCATTTT
v_call: TRBV30; j_call: TRBJ2-3; cdr3_length: 16; clone_size: -; d_call: -; cdr3_aa: CAWSAEQGRGADTQYF; cdr3_nt: TGTGCCTGGAGTGCCGAACAGGGGAGGGGTGCGGATACGCAGTATTTT
v_call: TRBV2; j_call: TRBJ2-1; cdr3_length: 10; clone_size: -; d_call: -; cdr3_aa: CASRRNEQFF; cdr3_nt: TGTGCCAGCAGGCGGAATGAGCAGTTCTTC
v_call: TRBV7-2; j_call: TRBJ2-7; cdr3_length: 15; clone_size: -; d_call: -; cdr3_aa: CASSLNAGYSYEQYF; cdr3_nt: TGTGCCAGCAGCTTAAATGCAGGGTACTCCTACGAGCAGTACTTC
v_call: TRBV4-2; j_call: TRBJ2-7; cdr3_length: 16; clone_size: -; d_call: TRBD2; cdr3_aa: CASRQAGTSYAYEQYF; cdr3_nt: TGTGCCAGCAGACAGGCCGGGACTAGCTACGCCTACGAGCAGTACTTC
v_call: TRBV29-1; j_call: TRBJ2-5; cdr3_length: 13; clone_size: once; d_call: -; cdr3_aa: CSVARDLQETQYF; cdr3_nt: TGCAGCGTGGCCCGGGACCTACAAGAGACCCAGTACTTC
v_call: TRBV12-3/TRBV12-4; j_call: TRBJ2-7; cdr3_length: 16; clone_size: -; d_call: TRBD2; cdr3_aa: CASSPITSGRAREQYF; cdr3_nt: TGTGCCAGCAGCCCTATTACTAGCGGGAGAGCTCGGGAGCAGTACTTC
v_call: TRBV4-3; j_call: TRBJ1-2; cdr3_length: 15; clone_size: -; d_call: -; cdr3_aa: CASSQPGNSGYGYTF; cdr3_nt: TGCGCCAGCAGCCAACCGGGGAATTCGGGCTATGGCTACACCTTC
v_call: TRBV20-1; j_call: TRBJ2-3; cdr3_length: 11; clone_size: -; d_call: -; cdr3_aa: CSAPLQDTQYF; cdr3_nt: TGCAGTGCCCCCCTTCAGGATACGCAGTATTTT
v_call: TRBV7-9; j_call: TRBJ2-3; cdr3_length: 15; clone_size: -; d_call: TRBD2; cdr3_aa: CASSLYRGRADTQYF; cdr3_nt: TGTGCCAGCAGCCTCTACCGCGGGAGAGCAGATACGCAGTATTTT
v_call: TRBV7-2; j_call: TRBJ2-5; cdr3_length: 14; clone_size: -; d_call: -; cdr3_aa: CASSLAGRDKTQYF; cdr3_nt: TGTGCCAGCAGCTTAGCGGGAAGGGACAAGACCCAGTACTTC
v_call: TRBV4-3; j_call: TRBJ1-1; cdr3_length: 14; clone_size: -; d_call: -; cdr3_aa: CASSQDRVGYEAFF; cdr3_nt: TGCGCCAGCAGCCAAGATAGGGTAGGGTACGAAGCTTTCTTT
v_call: TRBV4-1; j_call: TRBJ2-2; cdr3_length: 15; clone_size: -; d_call: -; cdr3_aa: CASSQEGGETGELFF; cdr3_nt: TGCGCCAGCAGCCAAGAGGGTGGGGAAACCGGGGAGCTGTTTTTT
v_call: TRBV14; j_call: TRBJ2-5; cdr3_length: 16; clone_size: -; d_call: TRBD1; cdr3_aa: CASSQPGQGWRETQYF; cdr3_nt: TGTGCCAGCAGCCAGCCGGGACAGGGGTGGCGAGAGACCCAGTACTTC
v_call: TRBV19; j_call: TRBJ1-2; cdr3_length: 13; clone_size: -; d_call: -; cdr3_aa: CASSTHLNYGYTF; cdr3_nt: TGTGCCAGTAGTACCCACTTGAACTATGGCTACACCTTC
v_call: TRBV20-1; j_call: TRBJ2-7; cdr3_length: 15; clone_size: -; d_call: TRBD2; cdr3_aa: CSATASGNGGYEQYF; cdr3_nt: TGCAGTGCTACAGCTAGCGGGAACGGCGGCTACGAGCAGTACTTC
v_call: TRBV5-1; j_call: TRBJ2-5; cdr3_length: 17; clone_size: -; d_call: TRBD2; cdr3_aa: CASSPLTGTSFFQTQYF; cdr3_nt: TGCGCCAGCAGCCCTCTAACCGGGACTAGTTTTTTCCAGACCCAGTACTTC
v_call: TRBV2; j_call: TRBJ1-2; cdr3_length: 14; clone_size: -; d_call: -; cdr3_aa: CASSGRDGLYGYTF; cdr3_nt: TGTGCCAGCAGTGGCCGGGACGGCCTCTATGGCTACACCTTC
v_call: TRBV6-5; j_call: TRBJ2-7; cdr3_length: 14; clone_size: -; d_call: -; cdr3_aa: CASSLKLGAYEQYF; cdr3_nt: TGTGCCAGCAGCCTGAAATTGGGGGCTTACGAGCAGTACTTC
v_call: TRBV4-3; j_call: TRBJ1-2; cdr3_length: 14; clone_size: -; d_call: TRBD1; cdr3_aa: CASSQYTTGNGYTF; cdr3_nt: TGCGCCAGCAGCCAGTATACGACAGGGAATGGCTACACCTTC
v_call: TRBV7-2; j_call: TRBJ2-7; cdr3_length: 17; clone_size: -; d_call: TRBD2; cdr3_aa: CASSSPGTSGSPYEQYF; cdr3_nt: TGTGCCAGCAGCTCCCCCGGGACTAGCGGGAGCCCCTACGAGCAGTACTTC
v_call: TRBV6-5; j_call: TRBJ1-3; cdr3_length: 16; clone_size: -; d_call: TRBD1; cdr3_aa: CASSYQTGGNGNTIYF; cdr3_nt: TGTGCCAGCAGTTATCAGACAGGGGGCAATGGAAACACCATATATTTT
v_call: TRBV24-1; j_call: TRBJ2-1; cdr3_length: 16; clone_size: -; d_call: TRBD2; cdr3_aa: CATSDSLAGAYNEQFF; cdr3_nt: TGTGCCACCAGTGATTCGTTAGCGGGGGCCTACAATGAGCAGTTCTTC
v_call: TRBV30; j_call: TRBJ2-7; cdr3_length: 15; clone_size: -; d_call: -; cdr3_aa: CAWSVPGRVSYEQYF; cdr3_nt: TGTGCCTGGAGTGTACCTGGCAGGGTATCCTACGAGCAGTACTTC
v_call: TRBV24-1; j_call: TRBJ2-2; cdr3_length: 14; clone_size: -; d_call: -; cdr3_aa: CATSGQENTGELFF; cdr3_nt: TGTGCCACCAGTGGACAGGAGAACACCGGGGAGCTGTTTTTT
v_call: TRBV29-1; j_call: TRBJ1-1; cdr3_length: 13; clone_size: -; d_call: -; cdr3_aa: CSVSRVMNTEAFF; cdr3_nt: TGCAGCGTTTCCAGGGTCATGAACACTGAAGCTTTCTTT
v_call: TRBV10-2; j_call: TRBJ2-7; cdr3_length: 14; clone_size: -; d_call: -; cdr3_aa: CASSGAGRAYEQYF; cdr3_nt: TGCGCCAGCAGTGGGGCCGGCAGGGCCTACGAGCAGTACTTC
v_call: TRBV24-1; j_call: TRBJ2-1; cdr3_length: 12; clone_size: -; d_call: TRBD1; cdr3_aa: CATSGTDREQFF; cdr3_nt: TGTGCCACCAGTGGGACGGACAGGGAGCAGTTCTTC
v_call: TRBV7-9; j_call: TRBJ2-7; cdr3_length: 11; clone_size: -; d_call: -; cdr3_aa: CASTPGGEQYF; cdr3_nt: TGTGCCAGCACCCCAGGCGGGGAGCAGTACTTC
v_call: TRBV20-1; j_call: TRBJ2-7; cdr3_length: 13; clone_size: -; d_call: TRBD2; cdr3_aa: CSARVGGPREQYF; cdr3_nt: TGCAGTGCTAGAGTGGGAGGGCCTCGGGAGCAGTACTTC
v_call: TRBV19; j_call: TRBJ2-4; cdr3_length: 12; clone_size: -; d_call: -; cdr3_aa: CASSPGLAIQYF; cdr3_nt: TGTGCCAGTAGCCCCGGGCTAGCCATTCAGTACTTC
v_call: TRBV7-2; j_call: TRBJ1-1; cdr3_length: 15; clone_size: -; d_call: -; cdr3_aa: CASSAGPSGGTEAFF; cdr3_nt: TGTGCCAGCAGCGCCGGACCGAGTGGGGGCACTGAAGCTTTCTTT
v_call: TRBV5-4; j_call: TRBJ2-4; cdr3_length: 16; clone_size: -; d_call: TRBD1; cdr3_aa: CASSSRDRGGLNIQYF; cdr3_nt: TGTGCCAGCAGCTCAAGGGACAGGGGAGGGCTAAACATTCAGTACTTC
v_call: TRBV9; j_call: TRBJ1-5; cdr3_length: 13; clone_size: -; d_call: -; cdr3_aa: CASSRQDNQPQHF; cdr3_nt: TGTGCCAGCAGCCGACAGGACAATCAGCCCCAGCATTTT
v_call: TRBV7-2; j_call: TRBJ2-2; cdr3_length: 16; clone_size: -; d_call: -; cdr3_aa: CASSLATAFNTGELFF; cdr3_nt: TGTGCCAGCAGCTTAGCCACAGCCTTTAACACCGGGGAGCTGTTTTTT
v_call: TRBV5-1; j_call: TRBJ2-1; cdr3_length: 15; clone_size: -; d_call: -; cdr3_aa: CASSLDSFSYNEQFF; cdr3_nt: TGCGCCAGCAGCTTGGACTCCTTCTCCTACAATGAGCAGTTCTTC
v_call: TRBV18; j_call: TRBJ1-4; cdr3_length: 14; clone_size: -; d_call: -; cdr3_aa: CASSPRDPNEKLFF; cdr3_nt: TGTGCCAGCTCACCAAGAGACCCTAATGAAAAACTGTTTTTT
v_call: TRBV30; j_call: TRBJ2-6; cdr3_length: 17; clone_size: -; d_call: TRBD1; cdr3_aa: CAWYRDRGRAGANVLTF; cdr3_nt: TGTGCCTGGTACCGGGACAGGGGGAGGGCTGGGGCCAACGTCCTGACTTTC
v_call: TRBV18; j_call: TRBJ1-1; cdr3_length: 14; clone_size: few; d_call: TRBD1; cdr3_aa: CASSPGQRNTEAFF; cdr3_nt: TGTGCCAGCTCACCGGGACAGCGGAACACTGAAGCTTTCTTT
v_call: TRBV20-1; j_call: TRBJ2-7; cdr3_length: 13; clone_size: -; d_call: -; cdr3_aa: CSAKWQGGAEQYF; cdr3_nt: TGCAGTGCTAAGTGGCAGGGGGGCGCGGAGCAGTACTTC
v_call: TRBV4-3; j_call: TRBJ1-1; cdr3_length: 15; clone_size: once; d_call: -; cdr3_aa: CASSQGQRDTLGAFF; cdr3_nt: TGCGCCAGCAGCCAAGGGCAGAGGGACACCTTGGGAGCTTTCTTT
v_call: TRBV5-1; j_call: TRBJ2-5; cdr3_length: 14; clone_size: -; d_call: -; cdr3_aa: CASSLELGEETQYF; cdr3_nt: TGCGCCAGCAGCTTGGAACTAGGGGAGGAGACCCAGTACTTC
v_call: TRBV7-9; j_call: TRBJ2-5; cdr3_length: 14; clone_size: -; d_call: -; cdr3_aa: CASSLLAGMETQYF; cdr3_nt: TGTGCCAGCAGTCTCCTGGCGGGGATGGAGACCCAGTACTTC
v_call: TRBV20-1; j_call: TRBJ2-5; cdr3_length: 15; clone_size: once; d_call: -; cdr3_aa: CSASPGWGTKETQYF; cdr3_nt: TGCAGTGCTAGCCCAGGGTGGGGGACGAAGGAGACCCAGTACTTC
v_call: TRBV2; j_call: TRBJ1-2; cdr3_length: 11; clone_size: -; d_call: -; cdr3_aa: CASLDNYGYTF; cdr3_nt: TGTGCCAGCCTGGATAACTATGGCTACACCTTC
v_call: TRBV7-2; j_call: TRBJ2-5; cdr3_length: 13; clone_size: -; d_call: -; cdr3_aa: CASSNPGPGTQYF; cdr3_nt: TGTGCCAGCAGCAACCCGGGCCCAGGGACCCAGTACTTC